This TCR beta chain was sequenced in a study of blood T cell repertoires in COVID-19 (dated by TCRdb to the early 2020s). Notes on the research overall: Collaborator samples came from the United States, Italy and Spain and covered acute and convalescent phases of COVID-19. Where available, HLA class I and class II types were taken from metadata supplied by the sample provider and were not determined by assay-based typing. The dataset comprised deeply sampled blood TCRbeta repertoires from subjects exposed to, actively infected with, or recovered from COVID-19. The prospective study material was composed of cDNA or gDNA derived from T cells, B-cell-depleted T cells, or PBMCs. The repertoires were released in a freely available public database intended as a resource for research on the immune response to SARS-CoV-2. The sample metadata nearly always contained a de-identified subject ID, COVID-19 status, age in years and sex. Samples were obtained from the ongoing ImmuneRACE study (first 160 participants) and from 1,200 or so subjects provided by 6 global collaborators.

This clone came up once. What this receptor recognizes is not known. One base away there is no much larger clone; base qualities are not given. Based on the germline V gene (reference sequence), the CDR1 and CDR2 sequences are LNHDA and SQIVND. V ends up 4 bases short and J 4 bases short, with an unmatched junction base count of 3. The CDR3 spans 15 residues, from the cysteine through the phenylalanine. The only DNA kept is the CDR3, 45 bases in frame from the first base. General findings and caveats noted by the study authors: The amount of clinical and demographic metadata varied by source and participant and was provided uncurated.

Whole blood was collected in K2EDTA tubes by collaborating institutions according to the institutions' own protocols. Collaborator samples were shipped for TCRbeta analysis as frozen whole blood, isolated PBMCs, or DNA extracted from either sample type. TCRbeta CDR3 regions were amplified from genomic DNA by means of the immunoSEQ Assay, a bias-controlled multiplex PCR. The study's own analysis went as follows. Within the assay, amplification of reference gene primers was used to estimate how many nucleated cells each sample contained. Sequence reads were collapsed and filtered to measure the absolute abundance of every unique TCRbeta CDR3 rearrangement. For each sample, productive Simpson clonality was calculated as the square root of Simpson's diversity index over productive rearrangements. As stored in TCRdb, this immuneACCESS dataset retains in-frame rearrangements with V and J assigned. A fraction of the clones does not appear; measured against another copy, unresolved V genes explain less than half of the discrepancy, and the remainder lacks a known reason. The DNA gave D and trimming, while V, J and clone size come from that table. Counted in this sample were approximately 150,000 clones; 87% of them appeared once. The ten largest make up less than 0.95% of the sample.

Sequencing input: peripheral blood. Recombination joined TRBV19 with TRBJ2-1, and TRBD2 aligns with 11 junction nucleotides. The clonotype originates from a woman between 45 and 60 years old with acute or convalescent COVID-19. The DNA reads as follows: TGTGCCAGTAGTACGGGACTAGCGGTTTACAATGAGCAGTTCTTC. It is translated as CASSTGLAVYNEQFF.